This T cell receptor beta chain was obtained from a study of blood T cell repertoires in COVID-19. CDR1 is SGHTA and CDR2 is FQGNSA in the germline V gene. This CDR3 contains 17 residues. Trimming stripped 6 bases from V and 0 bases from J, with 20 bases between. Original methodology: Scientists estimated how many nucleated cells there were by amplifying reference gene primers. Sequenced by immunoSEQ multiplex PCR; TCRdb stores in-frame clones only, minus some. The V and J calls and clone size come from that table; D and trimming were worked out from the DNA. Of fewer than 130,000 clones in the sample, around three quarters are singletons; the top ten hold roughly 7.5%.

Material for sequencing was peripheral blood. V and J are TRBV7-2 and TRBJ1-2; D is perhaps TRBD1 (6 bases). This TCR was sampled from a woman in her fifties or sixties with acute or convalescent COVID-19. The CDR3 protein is CASRTGLGGGANYGYTF. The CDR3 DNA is TGTGCCAGCAGGACAGGCCTTGGCGGGGGAGCTAACTATGGCTACACCTTC.